This T cell receptor (beta chain) was captured by sequencing in a study of blood T cells in healthy people across ages. For the second PCR, which ran for roughly 6 to 12 cycles, a sample-barcoded 5' primer and a J-beta primer mix were used. TCRdb re-analysed the 5' RACE reads in MiXCR, keeping a single row per CDR3 protein. The table shows over 600,000 distinct CDR3 sequences, with 46% occurring only once. Per sample, at least 5.5 micrograms of total RNA were extracted. Germline lookup yields CDR1 GTSNPN and CDR2 SVGIG (reference sequence). The CDR3 covers 11 residues. J lost 11 bases, V lost 2 bases, and 4 bases had no gene match.

The sequencing sample was made of blood. The chain joins TRBV30 to TRBJ2-5; 8 bases map to TRBD2. The TCR sequence derives from an older man in good health. The CDR3 nucleotides are TGTGCCTGGAGTAATCAGCGGGAGCAGTACTTC. This codes for CAWSNQREQYF.